The 22 T cell receptor beta chains reported below all come from one sample, sequenced in a study of shared clonotypes between healthy human individuals. Generated by immunoSEQ multiplex PCR, the TCRdb table keeps only in-frame clones and is missing some. The sample yields roughly 760,000 clones, about 74% seen once. Material: memory CD4+ T cells sorted from blood. Subset noted: CD45RA-negative fraction. The receptor set was obtained from a woman in her 30s in good health.

This chain connects TRBV20-1 to TRBJ2-5; unclear D gene. V was clipped by 6 bases and J by 7 bases, with 12 bases between them. CDR1 is DFQATT, CDR2 SNEGSKA, per germline (reference sequence). This CDR3 has 11 residues. CDR3 protein: CSAPPGGTQYF. The CDR3 coding sequence is TGCAGTGCCCCGCCGGGCGGGACCCAGTACTTC.

V gene TRBV5-1 combines with J gene TRBJ1-1; no definite D call. Germline CDR1 reads SGHRS; CDR2 reads YFSETQ. V was shortened by 0 bases and J by 8 bases, with 8 bases between the two germline ends. The length of the CDR3 is 12 residues. The CDR3 sequence: CASSLGSREAFF. DNA for the CDR3: TGCGCCAGCAGCTTGGGCAGCAGGGAAGCTTTCTTT.

This chain's CDR3 is CASSEVGGTRTGELFF. The CDR3 nucleotides read TGTGCCAGCAGTGAAGTGGGTGGGACTAGGACCGGGGAGCTGTTTTTT. The genes are TRBV6-1 and TRBJ2-2; the match to TRBD2 covers 8 bases. Germline CDR1 and CDR2: MNHNS and SASEGT. After removal of 1 base from V and 5 bases from J, the junction contained 6 bases not matched to a gene. The CDR3 is made up of 16 amino acids.

This chain joins TRBV10-3 and TRBJ1-1; the D is unclear. CDR3 length: 13 residues. Trimming took off 6 bases at V and 4 bases at J, with 12 bases between the two ends. Germline CDR1 ENHRY, CDR2 SYGVKD. As DNA, the CDR3 is TGTGCCATCAGCGAAGTGGGGATCACTGAAGCTTTCTTT. Translation: CAISEVGITEAFF.

This clone was seen only a few times. The chain employs TRBV30 and TRBJ1-2; 8 bases are shared with TRBD1. This CDR3 region has 12 residues. The trim removed 2 bases at V and 6 bases at J, leaving 2 bases unmatched. Germline loops: CDR1 GTSNPN, CDR2 SVGIG (reference sequence). Written as DNA, the CDR3 is TGTGCCTGGAGTCAGACAGGGGATGGCTACACCTTC. Protein sequence: CAWSQTGDGYTF.

This rearrangement joins TRBV11-2 to TRBJ2-7, with D perhaps TRBD1 or TRBD2 (5 bases each). The germline V gene has CDR1 SGHAT and CDR2 FQNNGV. The CDR3 runs 13 residues. With 4 bases removed from V and 3 bases from J, the gap between germline ends came to 10 bases. In nucleotides, the CDR3 is TGTGCCAGCAGCTGGGGACCTAACTACGAGCAGTACTTC. The encoded protein is CASSWGPNYEQYF.

The genes are TRBV7-8 and TRBJ1-2; 10 bases match TRBD1. Losses at the gene ends were 5 bases for V and 4 bases for J; bases not matched to a gene: 7. This CDR3 has 15 residues. Germline assignment: CDR1 SGHVS and CDR2 FQNEAQ. CDR3 bases: TGTGCCAGCAGCGCACGGGACAGGGGTGTCTATGGCTACACCTTC. Translated, it gives CASSARDRGVYGYTF.

This clone was counted a single time. V is TRBV9 and J is TRBJ2-5; 10 bases are a match to TRBD2. The CDR3 loop spans 16 amino acids. With V trimmed by 3 bases and J by 0 bases, 5 bases remained unmatched. CDR1 and CDR2 from the germline V gene are SGDLS and YYNGEE. The CDR3 loop reads CASSGTSGGYQETQYF. CDR3 bases: TGTGCCAGCAGCGGGACTAGCGGAGGGTACCAAGAGACCCAGTACTTC.

A few counts support this clone. The rearrangement joins TRBV27 to TRBJ2-7; 15 bases are a match to TRBD2. Germline CDR1 reads MNHEY; CDR2 reads SMNVEV (reference sequence). V lost 7 bases, J lost 0 bases, and 7 bases stayed unmatched. The CDR3 has 17 residues. This chain's CDR3 is CASKRGLAGGYSYEQYF. CDR3 in DNA: TGTGCCAGCAAACGGGGACTAGCGGGAGGTTACTCCTACGAGCAGTACTTC.

The rearrangement links TRBV5-1 to TRBJ1-2, with a tentative D call TRBD1 (6 bases). Germline V lookup: CDR1 SGHRS, CDR2 YFSETQ. This CDR3 region has 18 residues. The V and J ends lost 4 bases and 0 bases respectively, with 22 bases between them. In DNA, the CDR3 is TGCGCCAGCAGCCCACGCCTTTATTCAGGGGATACTAACTATGGCTACACCTTC. It encodes CASSPRLYSGDTNYGYTF.

This clone appeared a few times. The chain's CDR3 is CASSVQLAGGPDGELFF. CDR3 DNA sequence: TGTGCCAGCAGCGTACAACTAGCGGGAGGGCCGGACGGGGAGCTGTTTTTT. The chain couples TRBV11-2 to TRBJ2-2; 13 bases agree with TRBD2. Trimming took 5 bases from V and 7 from J; bases not matched to a gene: 10. Germline V gene sequence: CDR1 SGHAT, CDR2 FQNNGV. The length of the CDR3 is 17 residues.

V gene TRBV5-1 combines with J gene TRBJ2-7; 7 bases fit TRBD2. The CDR3 sequence is 15 residues long. Germline V gives CDR1 SGHRS, CDR2 YFSETQ. V was clipped by 0 bases and J by 3 bases; unmatched bases: 6. The CDR3: CASSLAGGKDYEQYF. CDR3 DNA: TGCGCCAGCAGCTTGGCCGGGGGGAAGGACTACGAGCAGTACTTC.

The chain links TRBV6-5 to TRBJ2-4, with TRBD2 identical over 9 bases. Germline CDR1 is MNHEY and CDR2 is SVGAGI. The V and J ends lost 3 bases and 7 bases, in that order; junction bases with no gene match: 4. The CDR3 has 14 amino acids. The CDR3 DNA reads TGTGCCAGCAGTTATAGCGGGAGAAGTAACATTCAGTACTTC. Translating gives CASSYSGRSNIQYF.

This clone was detected once. The J gene is TRBJ2-1, the V gene TRBV19; 9 bases map to TRBD1. The germline CDR1 and CDR2 sequences are LNHDA and SQIVND (reference sequence). The CDR3 totals 18 residues. Trimming cost V 4 bases and J 4 bases; bases outside gene matches: 14. In nucleotides, the CDR3 is TGTGCCAGTAGTACAGGGGAACCGGGACAGGGAAGTTACAATGAGCAGTTCTTC. Translated: CASSTGEPGQGSYNEQFF.

This chain uses TRBV7-8 with TRBJ2-1, with D unresolved. Looked up from germline, CDR1 is SGHVS and CDR2 is FQNEAQ. Trimming stripped 5 bases from V and 2 bases from J, with 1 base between. The CDR3 runs 11 residues. CDR3 residues: CASSPYNEQFF. The CDR3 nucleotides read TGTGCCAGCAGCCCCTACAATGAGCAGTTCTTC.

This clone was detected only a few times. The same CDR3 can be traced to other DNA sequences in this sample. The chain recombines TRBV11-2 with TRBJ2-3; no definite D call. Trimming removed 1 base at V and 4 bases at J, with 6 bases between. The CDR3 sequence is 13 residues long. The germline gives CDR1 SGHAT, CDR2 FQNNGV. The CDR3 loop reads CASSLVFSDTQYF. The CDR3, as DNA: TGTGCCAGCAGCTTAGTATTCTCAGATACGCAGTATTTT.

V usage is TRBV29-1 and J usage is TRBJ2-3, with TRBD2 matching 7 bases. The CDR3 is made up of 15 amino acids. Trimming cost V 7 bases and J 1 base; bases outside gene matches: 11. Germline lookup yields CDR1 SQVTM and CDR2 ANQGSEA. CDR3 protein: CSASTAGAGTDTQYF. CDR3 coding DNA: TGCAGCGCCTCAACGGCGGGAGCCGGCACAGATACGCAGTATTTT.

This chain joins TRBV5-1 and TRBJ2-1; D is perhaps TRBD2 (5 bases). Germline V gives CDR1 SGHRS, CDR2 YFSETQ. V lost 6 bases to trimming and J lost 8 bases, with 18 bases between them. The CDR3 is made up of 14 amino acids. CDR3 amino acids: CASTPTPGNDEQFF. The CDR3 nucleotides are TGCGCCAGCACCCCAACTCCGGGGAACGATGAGCAGTTCTTC.

The rearrangement joins TRBV25-1 to TRBJ2-7; maybe TRBD1 (5 bases). Trimming removed 3 bases from V and 5 bases from J, with 11 bases in between. This CDR3 is built from 13 residues. Germline-derived CDR1 and CDR2 are MGHDK and SYGVNS. The CDR3 DNA reads as TGTGCCAGCAGTGAGCCCGCAGGGAACGAGCAGTACTTC. Encoded protein: CASSEPAGNEQYF.

V gene TRBV5-1 combines with J gene TRBJ2-7; D is unclear. Trimming pared 0 bases from V and 3 bases from J, leaving 19 bases between. The CDR3 sequence is 17 residues long. Germline V gene lookup returns CDR1 SGHRS and CDR2 YFSETQ. CDR3 amino acids: CASSLDQDPTAGYEQYF. The CDR3 DNA sequence: TGCGCCAGCAGCTTGGACCAGGATCCGACGGCCGGCTACGAGCAGTACTTC.

This chain joins TRBV28 and TRBJ2-7; D unresolved. The CDR3 is 12 amino acids. Trimming cost V 3 bases and J 6 bases, with 9 bases left between them. Germline V CDR1 and CDR2: MDHEN, SYDVKM. The CDR3 DNA sequence: TGTGCCAGCAGTTTGTGGCAGGCCGAGCAGTACTTC. Its translation is CASSLWQAEQYF.

CDR3 residues: CASSFQAGSTYEQYF. The CDR3 nucleotides read TGTGCCAGCAGCTTCCAAGCGGGTTCCACCTACGAGCAGTACTTC. The chain links TRBV7-6 to TRBJ2-7; D is perhaps TRBD2 (6 bases). V was pared by 3 bases and J by 2 bases, with 14 bases between. There are 15 residues in the CDR3. Looked up from germline, CDR1 is SGHVS and CDR2 is FNYEAQ.